A single TCR beta chain is shown here with its context. This sample was taken from a study of blood T cells in healthy people across ages. The use of a sample-barcoded 5' primer and a J-beta primer mix characterized a second PCR of roughly 6 to 12 cycles. TCRdb called the 5' RACE reads again in MiXCR, with one record for every CDR3 protein. The table lists about 1.6 million distinct CDR3 sequences, around 36% of them singletons, with 10% to 12% in the top ten. Germline V gene lookup returns CDR1 SGDLS and CDR2 YYNGEE. CDR3 size: 15 residues. V and J are TRBV9 and TRBJ2-4; the match to TRBD1 covers 9 bases. The J call may be incorrect, as the DNA end agrees better with TRBJ2-7. The sequence derives from a woman in her 30s in good health. What was sequenced was blood. The CDR3 protein is CASSVGGQGLYEQYF. CDR3 bases: TGTGCCAGCAGCGTAGGGGGACAGGGTCTATACGAGCAGTACTTC.